A single sample gave rise to the 16 T cell receptor beta chains below, sequenced in a study of blood T cell repertoires in COVID-19. The data were produced by immunoSEQ multiplex PCR, yet TCRdb's version contains in-frame clones alone and is incomplete. Here the sample spans 120,000 to 150,000 clones, roughly nine tenths being singletons. Sequencing was carried out using peripheral blood. These receptors all come from a human donor with COVID-19, enrolled during active disease. The donor label of this sample is uncertain.

This clone was seen only a few times. V is TRBV6-5 and J is TRBJ2-7; D is possibly TRBD1 (5 bases). From germline, CDR1 is MNHEY and CDR2 SVGAGI. The V end lost 6 bases, the J end lost 0 bases, and 15 bases lay between the germline ends. The CDR3 length is 15 residues. The CDR3 protein is CASRTQGSSSYEQYF. The CDR3 DNA follows: TGTGCCAGCAGGACGCAGGGTAGTAGCTCCTACGAGCAGTACTTC.

In DNA form, the CDR3 reads TGCAGCGCCGAAAGAGGGGGTGGGCAAGAGACCCAGTACTTC. Protein: CSAERGGGQETQYF. V is TRBV29-1 and J is TRBJ2-5; the D gene is possibly TRBD1 (6 bases). Germline CDR1 is SQVTM and CDR2 is ANQGSEA. The CDR3 contains 14 residues. The germline V and J ends were trimmed by 7 bases and 2 bases, with 17 bases remaining between them.

This chain links TRBV4-2 with TRBJ1-1; D is undetermined. The germline gives CDR1 LGHNA, CDR2 YNFKEQ. The CDR3 loop spans 19 amino acids. V gave up 0 bases and J gave up 1 base, with 21 bases separating them. For the CDR3, the DNA is TGTGCCAGCAGCCAAGAGCCCCCTGGGCGGGCCGGGGAGAACACTGAAGCTTTCTTT. This sequence encodes CASSQEPPGRAGENTEAFF.

The CDR3 reads CASRPFDSNYGYTF. CDR3 sequence (DNA): TGTGCCAGCAGACCCTTTGACAGTAACTATGGCTACACCTTC. The V call is TRBV6-5, the J call TRBJ1-2, with D perhaps matching TRBD1 (5 bases). Germline values: CDR1 MNHEY, CDR2 SVGAGI. V was trimmed by 6 bases and J by 1 base, leaving 12 bases between them. CDR3 length: 14 residues.

J is TRBJ2-5 and V is TRBV6-5; 8 bases match TRBD1. The germline V gene has CDR1 MNHEY and CDR2 SVGAGI. The CDR3 spans 13 residues. CDR3 DNA sequence: TGTGCGGGGACAGGACAATTCCAAGAGACCCAGTACTTC. Translated, it gives CAGTGQFQETQYF.

This sequence joins TRBV6-5 and TRBJ2-5; D is possibly TRBD2 (7 bases). V was cut by 2 bases and J by 6 bases, with 19 bases left in between. Germline CDR1 and CDR2: MNHEY and SVGAGI. The CDR3 covers 16 residues. The CDR3 spells CASSYGGGGAGKTQYF. CDR3 DNA sequence: TGTGCCAGCAGTTACGGGGGTGGGGGGGCAGGCAAGACCCAGTACTTC.

The chain combines TRBV5-4 with TRBJ1-1; D possibly corresponds to TRBD1 (5 bases). The ends were cut back, 7 bases at V and 0 bases at J, with 28 bases in the middle. The CDR3 sequence is 19 residues long. Germline loops: CDR1 SGHNT, CDR2 YYREEE (reference sequence). In nucleotides, the CDR3 is TGTGCCAGCGGATTCATCGCGGGACGCTTAACTTTTATGAACACTGAAGCTTTCTTT. This sequence encodes CASGFIAGRLTFMNTEAFF. Combining the CDR3 with reference TRBV5-4 and TRBJ1-1 gives the whole variable domain ETGVTQSPTHLIKTRGQQVTLRCSSQSGHNTVSWYQQALGQGPQFIFQYYREEENGRGNFPPRFSGLQFPNYSSELNVNALELDDSALYLCASGFIAGRLTFMNTEAFFGQGTRLTVV.

The rearrangement uses TRBV11-2 and TRBJ1-2, with D maybe TRBD1 (6 bases). The CDR3 consists of 14 residues. Germline V gene data show CDR1 as SGHAT and CDR2 as FQNNGV. V lost 1 base and J lost 4, with 10 bases in between. In DNA, the CDR3 is TGTGCCAGCAGCTTAGGCGGGGGGGCCTATGGCTACACCTTC. Translating gives CASSLGGGAYGYTF. Complete variable domain (other parts from reference TRBV11-2 and TRBJ1-2): EAGVAQSPRYKIIEKRQSVAFWCNPISGHATLYWYQQILGQGPKLLIQFQNNGVVDDSQLPKDRFSAERLKGVDSTLKIQPAKLEDSAVYLCASSLGGGAYGYTFGSGTRLTVV.

The chain combines TRBV30 with TRBJ1-2, with 10 bases lining up with TRBD1. This CDR3 has 12 residues. After removal of 2 bases from V and 14 bases from J, the junction contained 8 bases not matched to a gene. Germline assignment: CDR1 GTSNPN and CDR2 SVGIG (reference sequence). The CDR3 protein is CAWSSRQGAQTF. CDR3 in DNA: TGTGCCTGGAGTTCTCGACAGGGGGCGCAGACCTTC.

As concerns this clone: Other DNA sequences of this sample code for an identical CDR3. J is TRBJ2-5 and V is TRBV7-9; the match to TRBD2 covers 15 bases. The V gene's germline CDR1 is SEHNR and CDR2 FQNEAQ (reference sequence). The ends lost 5 bases at V and 1 base at J; junction bases unmatched: 2. The CDR3 is made up of 16 amino acids. The DNA for the CDR3 is TGTGCCAGCAGCCCGGGACTAGCGGGGGGCCAAGAGACCCAGTACTTC. This gives the protein CASSPGLAGGQETQYF.

This clone has just a few counts. The chain couples TRBV4-1 to TRBJ1-1, with 9 bases matching TRBD1. This CDR3 region has 15 residues. CDR1 and CDR2 from the germline V gene are MGHRA and YSYEKL. After removal of 2 bases from V and 6 bases from J, the junction contained 7 bases not matched to a gene. CDR3 sequence (DNA): TGCGCCAGCAGCCAAATGACAGGGGGGGGGCCTGAAGCTTTCTTT. The encoded protein is CASSQMTGGGPEAFF.

CDR3 DNA: TGTGCCAGTAGTATGGGGACTAGCGGGCCTTACAATGAGCAGTTCTTC. Its protein is CASSMGTSGPYNEQFF. The rearrangement uses TRBV19 and TRBJ2-1, with 12 bases lining up with TRBD2. V gave up 3 bases and J gave up 4 bases; unmatched junction bases: 4. Germline loops: CDR1 LNHDA, CDR2 SQIVND (reference sequence). The CDR3 is 16 residues long.

In its sample, this clone was seen a few times. The rearrangement uses TRBV5-6 and TRBJ1-5, with a possible D match to TRBD1 (5 bases). V was cut by 5 bases and J by 3 bases, with 12 bases left in between. The CDR3 is 14 amino acids. The germline V gene has CDR1 SGHDT and CDR2 YYEEEE. Here the CDR3 reads CASRRQGSNQPQHF. The CDR3 DNA is TGTGCCAGCAGAAGGCAGGGTTCCAATCAGCCCCAGCATTTT.

The rearrangement links TRBV19 to TRBJ2-1; 15 bases agree with TRBD2. With 5 bases clipped from V and 10 bases from J, the junction kept 9 bases outside the gene matches. The V gene's germline CDR1 is LNHDA and CDR2 SQIVND (reference sequence). CDR3 length equals 16 residues. CDR3 sequence: CASSQGSGTSGREQFF. For the CDR3, the DNA is TGTGCCAGTAGTCAGGGGTCGGGGACTAGCGGGAGGGAGCAGTTCTTC.

The genes are TRBV11-2 and TRBJ1-3; possible D gene TRBD1, 5 bases. Germline assignment: CDR1 SGHAT and CDR2 FQNNGV. V lost 2 bases and J 6 bases, leaving 11 bases between the germline ends. The CDR3 contains 14 residues. The chain's CDR3 is CASSLQTEENTIYF. The DNA for the CDR3 is TGTGCCAGCAGCTTACAGACAGAGGAAAACACCATATATTTT.

The chain is built from TRBV19 and TRBJ2-1; a possible D gene is TRBD2 (6 bases). V lost 5 bases to trimming and J lost 4 bases, with 15 bases between them. The CDR3 loop spans 15 amino acids. The germline gives CDR1 LNHDA, CDR2 SQIVND (reference sequence). The CDR3 bases are TGTGCCAGTAGTTTCGGGCGGGGAGGTTACAATGAGCAGTTCTTC. It codes for CASSFGRGGYNEQFF. The full variable domain, rest sourced from reference TRBV19 and TRBJ2-1, is DGGITQSPKYLFRKEGQNVTLSCEQNLNHDAMYWYRQDPGQGLRLIYYSQIVNDFQKGDIAEGYSVSREKKESFPLTVTSAQKNPTAFYLCASSFGRGGYNEQFFGPGTRLTVL.